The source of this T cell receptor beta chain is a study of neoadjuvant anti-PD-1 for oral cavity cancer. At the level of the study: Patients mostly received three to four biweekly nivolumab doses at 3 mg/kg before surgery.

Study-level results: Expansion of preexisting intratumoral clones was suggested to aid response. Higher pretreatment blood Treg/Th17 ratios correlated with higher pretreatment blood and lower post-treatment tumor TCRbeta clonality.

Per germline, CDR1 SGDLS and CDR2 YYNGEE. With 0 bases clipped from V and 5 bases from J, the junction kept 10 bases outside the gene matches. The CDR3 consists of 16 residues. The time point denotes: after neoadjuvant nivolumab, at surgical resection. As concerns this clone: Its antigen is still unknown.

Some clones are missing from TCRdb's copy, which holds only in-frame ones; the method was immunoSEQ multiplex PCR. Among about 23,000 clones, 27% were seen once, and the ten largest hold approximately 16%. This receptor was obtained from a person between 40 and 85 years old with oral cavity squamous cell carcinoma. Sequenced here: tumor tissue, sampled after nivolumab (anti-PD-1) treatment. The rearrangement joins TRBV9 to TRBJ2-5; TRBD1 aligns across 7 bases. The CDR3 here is CASSVGNRGLEETQYF. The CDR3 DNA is TGTGCCAGCAGCGTAGGCAACAGGGGATTGGAGGAGACCCAGTACTTC.